This T cell receptor beta chain was documented in a study of blood T cell repertoires in COVID-19. About the study: Both acute and convalescent COVID-19 samples were obtained from the United States, Italy and Spain. Nucleic acid was either cDNA or gDNA, and it came from T cells, B-cell-depleted T cells, or PBMCs.

Original processing notes: Nucleated cell counts were estimated from reference gene primer amplification. TCRdb's table, derived via immunoSEQ multiplex PCR, lists solely in-frame clones and lacks some. V, J and clone size reflect that table, while D and trimming were determined from the DNA. The sample shows 250,000 to 350,000 clones, approximately 87% of them seen only once. Per germline, CDR1 SGHVS and CDR2 FNYEAQ. J lost 7 bases, V lost 5 bases, and 19 bases had no gene match. The CDR3 has 18 residues. This clonotype was obtained from a woman aged 45 to 65 who had recovered from COVID-19. The V call is TRBV7-6, the J call TRBJ2-7; TRBD2 aligns across 11 bases. The sample comprised peripheral blood. CDR3 sequence: CASSRLGPSGGFVSEQYF. CDR3 nucleotides: TGTGCCAGCAGCCGCCTAGGCCCTAGCGGGGGGTTCGTCAGTGAGCAGTACTTC.